This TCR beta chain was identified in a study of T cell responses to AZD1222 COVID-19 vaccine. As regards this clone: As yet, its antigen is unknown.

The protocol was immunoSEQ multiplex PCR, while the TCRdb copy is restricted to in-frame clones and leaves out a portion. Of roughly 60,000 clones in the sample, around nine tenths were seen once. After removal of 4 bases from V and 2 bases from J, the junction contained 5 bases not matched to a gene. Germline V gives CDR1 SGHNT, CDR2 YYREEE (reference sequence). The CDR3 sequence is 14 residues long. Study conclusions and caveats: In a largely white British group with more females than males, clonal diversity was possibly underestimated.

The sequence was obtained from an adult in good health. The sequences come from peripheral blood, collected on day 0 of AZD1222 vaccination. The chain combines TRBV5-4 with TRBJ2-5; 7 bases align to TRBD2. The CDR3 DNA sequence: TGTGCCAGCAGCCCCGGGACTATGCAAGAGACCCAGTACTTC. It yields the protein CASSPGTMQETQYF. Combining the CDR3 with reference TRBV5-4 and TRBJ2-5 gives the whole variable domain ETGVTQSPTHLIKTRGQQVTLRCSSQSGHNTVSWYQQALGQGPQFIFQYYREEENGRGNFPPRFSGLQFPNYSSELNVNALELDDSALYLCASSPGTMQETQYFGPGTRLLVL.